This T cell receptor (beta chain) was documented in a study of blood T cell repertoires in COVID-19. The germline V gene has CDR1 SGHNT and CDR2 YYREEE (reference sequence). The CDR3 length is 16 residues. Trimming removed 3 bases from V and 0 bases from J, with 15 bases in between. Per the study methods: Amplified reference gene primers provided the basis for estimating nucleated cell counts. The method was immunoSEQ multiplex PCR; TCRdb's version includes in-frame clones alone and lacks a portion of them. V, J and clone size derive from that table, while D and trimming were established from the DNA sequence. The repertoire consists of about 70,000 clones, with roughly 89% occurring once and the leading ten covering 7% to 9%.

The chain is built from TRBV5-4 and TRBJ1-2, with D tentatively TRBD1 (5 bases). This TCR was sampled from a human donor in a cohort sampled during active COVID-19. The material sequenced was peripheral blood. The CDR3: CASSSPATDTNYGYTF. CDR3 DNA sequence: TGTGCCAGCAGCTCCCCGGCCACGGACACTAACTATGGCTACACCTTC.